This TCR beta chain was retrieved from a study of blood T cells in healthy people across ages. On this clonotype: Relative to the germline gene, one junction end is altered; a read error may explain this.

Germline assignment: CDR1 MNHEY and CDR2 SMNVEV (reference sequence). The CDR3 is 13 amino acids. PCR was performed a second time for about 6 to 12 cycles using a sample-barcoded 5' primer and a J-beta primer mix. TCRdb recomputed calls from the 5' RACE reads with MiXCR, one row per CDR3 protein. The sample lists 1.5 million to 2 million distinct CDR3 sequences; around half were seen once. Sequenced material: blood. This chain uses TRBV27 with TRBJ2-3; D is uncertain. This TCR was recovered from a woman between 40 and 50 years old in good health. DNA for the CDR3: TGTGCCAGCAGTGTATCGCTGGCAGATACGCAGTATTTT. It yields the protein CASSVSLADTQYF.